What follows are 31 T cell receptor beta chains derived from one specimen sequenced in a study of blood T cell repertoires in COVID-19. Here immunoSEQ multiplex PCR was the method, and the copy in TCRdb shows in-frame clones only, minus some. The sample consists of more than 65,000 clones, 60% to 80% of them appearing once. Sequencing used peripheral blood. Receptors were obtained from a man in his 60s with acute or convalescent COVID-19.

The chain carries TRBV24-1 and TRBJ1-2; D is possibly TRBD1 (5 bases). The CDR3 consists of 13 residues. CDR1 and CDR2 from the germline V gene are KGHDR and SFDVKD. Trimming removed 5 bases from V and 4 bases from J, with 10 bases in between. The DNA of the CDR3 is TGTGCCACCAGTGGGGGGGACGGCTATGGCTACACCTTC. The encoded protein is CATSGGDGYGYTF.

CDR3: CASSIDYGVGDTQYF. The CDR3 nucleotides read TGTGCCAGTAGTATCGACTATGGGGTAGGGGATACGCAGTATTTT. The chain recombines TRBV19 with TRBJ2-3, with D perhaps TRBD2 (5 bases). CDR1 LNHDA and CDR2 SQIVND come from the germline V gene (reference sequence). The CDR3 sequence is 15 residues long. With 3 bases removed from V and 6 bases from J, the gap between germline ends came to 16 bases.

This sequence joins TRBV27 and TRBJ1-1, with 10 positions matching TRBD1. V was clipped by 1 base and J by 11 bases; unmatched bases: 4. Germline V gene lookup returns CDR1 MNHEY and CDR2 SMNVEV (reference sequence). The CDR3 loop spans 13 amino acids. For the CDR3, the DNA is TGTGCCAGCAGTTTATATGGACAGGGGGACGCTTTCTTT. Its translation is CASSLYGQGDAFF.

This clone came up once. The chain combines TRBV5-1 with TRBJ2-5; 8 bases match TRBD1. This CDR3 comprises 14 residues. Germline CDR1 and CDR2: SGHRS and YFSETQ. V dropped 1 base and J dropped 5; count of bases not matched to a gene: 4. The CDR3 is CASSLRQGRETQYF. CDR3 coding DNA: TGCGCCAGCAGCTTGAGACAGGGGCGGGAGACCCAGTACTTC.

The table lists this clone with many counts. The CDR3 nucleotides read TGTGCCAGCGGGGACTCTTTTTCTGGGGAGCTGTTTTTT. Translated: CASGDSFSGELFF. V gene TRBV19 combines with J gene TRBJ2-2, with D maybe TRBD2 (6 bases). Deletions cut 9 bases from V and 8 bases from J, with 16 bases between. The CDR3 consists of 13 residues. The germline V gene encodes CDR1 LNHDA and CDR2 SQIVND (reference sequence).

This rearrangement joins TRBV19 to TRBJ2-1, with TRBD1 identical over 11 bases. The CDR3 sequence is 15 residues long. CDR1 and CDR2 from the germline V gene are LNHDA and SQIVND (reference sequence). Unmatched junction bases numbered 7, after V lost 6 bases and J lost 6 bases. CDR3 sequence reads: CASSRDRGRVNEQFF. The CDR3 nucleotides read TGTGCCAGTAGCCGGGACAGGGGGAGGGTCAATGAGCAGTTCTTC.

V gene TRBV19 combines with J gene TRBJ1-2, with D perhaps TRBD1 (6 bases). The germline gives CDR1 LNHDA, CDR2 SQIVND (reference sequence). The CDR3 is 12 amino acids. V was trimmed by 5 bases and J by 7 bases, leaving 11 bases between them. The CDR3 DNA reads TGTGCCAGTAGTGCACAGGGCGGTGGCTACACCTTC. Amino acid sequence: CASSAQGGGYTF.

The J gene is TRBJ1-6, the V gene TRBV27, with D tentatively TRBD1 (5 bases). The CDR3 is made up of 17 amino acids. The V and J ends lost 0 bases and 7 bases respectively, with 16 bases between them. Germline loops: CDR1 MNHEY, CDR2 SMNVEV (reference sequence). The CDR3 is CASSLSLGWGRNSPLHF. CDR3 sequence (DNA): TGTGCCAGCAGTTTATCCCTCGGATGGGGGAGGAATTCACCCCTCCACTTT.

This clone was recorded a few times. The chain links TRBV4-3 to TRBJ2-3, with D possibly being TRBD1 (6 bases). The CDR3 has 16 residues. Germline V gives CDR1 LGHNA, CDR2 YSLEER. Trimming removed 3 bases at V and 8 bases at J, with 21 bases between. This CDR3 reads CASSQTQGQGRGTQYF. The CDR3 region has the DNA TGCGCCAGCAGCCAGACCCAGGGGCAGGGAAGAGGTACGCAGTATTTT.

The CDR3 DNA reads TGTGCCAGCTCTCCCGTACAGGGGGCCAACACTGAAGCTTTCTTT. Its protein is CASSPVQGANTEAFF. The chain recombines TRBV18 with TRBJ1-1, with 9 bases fitting TRBD1. V shed 6 bases and J 2 bases; nucleotides not matched to a gene: 7. This CDR3 region has 15 residues. Germline V lookup: CDR1 KGHSH, CDR2 LQKENI.

This sequence joins TRBV19 and TRBJ1-5; 9 positions agree with TRBD1. Losses at the gene ends were 5 bases for V and 4 bases for J; bases not matched to a gene: 12. Germline CDR1 and CDR2: LNHDA and SQIVND (reference sequence). This CDR3 contains 17 residues. The CDR3 sequence: CASSSYGGQGGNQPQHF. CDR3 DNA sequence: TGTGCCAGTAGTTCATACGGGGGACAGGGTGGGAATCAGCCCCAGCATTTT.

This clone has more than one count but fewer than ten. The chain combines TRBV24-1 with TRBJ2-3; TRBD1 matches at 11 bases. The V gene's germline CDR1 is KGHDR and CDR2 SFDVKD. This CDR3 spans 19 amino acids. Germline trimming cut 6 bases from V and 1 base from J; bases unmatched to any gene: 14. CDR3 sequence reads: CATSPTSGTGGFGTDTQYF. The CDR3 DNA is TGTGCCACCAGTCCAACCTCCGGGACAGGGGGTTTTGGCACAGATACGCAGTATTTT.

J is TRBJ1-5 and V is TRBV4-3, with D possibly matching TRBD1 (6 bases). The V gene lost 4 bases and the J gene lost 4 bases, with 14 bases spanning the gap. CDR3 size: 15 residues. The V gene's germline CDR1 is LGHNA and CDR2 YSLEER. In DNA form, the CDR3 reads TGCGCCAGCAGCCCGGAAGGGGGTGGGAATCAGCCCCAGCATTTT. Translated: CASSPEGGGNQPQHF.

The chain has TRBV7-2 and TRBJ1-2, with D hard to call. There are 17 residues in the CDR3. The V gene's germline CDR1 is SGHTA and CDR2 FQGNSA. V shed 1 base and J shed 0 bases, with 15 bases lying between them. This chain's CDR3 is CASSLGEVEQTNYGYTF. The CDR3 region has the DNA TGTGCCAGCAGCTTAGGGGAGGTTGAACAGACTAACTATGGCTACACCTTC.

J is TRBJ2-7 and V is TRBV24-1; 9 bases fit TRBD2. The CDR3 totals 15 residues. The germline gives CDR1 KGHDR, CDR2 SFDVKD. V shed 7 bases and J 2 bases; nucleotides not matched to a gene: 8. The CDR3 loop reads CATSTAGGLAYEQYF. CDR3 bases: TGTGCCACCAGCACAGCGGGAGGACTCGCCTACGAGCAGTACTTC.

This clone has a handful of counts. This rearrangement joins TRBV15 to TRBJ1-5; weak D call: TRBD1 (6 bases). This CDR3 comprises 16 residues. Germline values: CDR1 LNHNV, CDR2 YYDKDF (reference sequence). The V end was cut by 2 bases, the J end by 3 bases, with 14 bases between. CDR3 nucleotide sequence: TGTGCCACCAGCAGAACCCGCGAGGGGGTCAATCAGCCCCAGCATTTT. The encoded protein is CATSRTREGVNQPQHF. The entire variable domain, with the rest obtained from reference TRBV15 and TRBJ1-5, is as follows: DAMVIQNPRYQVTQFGKPVTLSCSQTLNHNVMYWYQQKSSQAPKLLFHYYDKDFNNEADTPDNFQSRRPNTSFCFLDIRSPGLGDTAMYLCATSRTREGVNQPQHFGDGTRLSIL.

V is TRBV27 and J is TRBJ1-5; TRBD1 matches at 7 bases. The junction had 3 bases not matched to a gene; V was cut back by 3 bases and J by 4 bases. The length of the CDR3 is 14 residues. The V gene's germline CDR1 is MNHEY and CDR2 SMNVEV (reference sequence). CDR3 nucleotide sequence: TGTGCCAGCAGTTTCGACAGGGCAAATCAGCCCCAGCATTTT. This encodes CASSFDRANQPQHF.

The chain joins TRBV27 to TRBJ2-5; D not resolved. Germline CDR1 MNHEY, CDR2 SMNVEV (reference sequence). The CDR3 runs 13 residues. V was trimmed by 6 bases and J by 0 bases, leaving 8 bases between them. The CDR3: CASRQANQETQYF. The CDR3 nucleotides read TGTGCCAGCAGGCAGGCGAACCAAGAGACCCAGTACTTC.

V is TRBV6-5 and J is TRBJ2-1; D call uncertain. The length of the CDR3 is 14 residues. V gave up 0 bases and J gave up 6 bases, with 9 bases separating them. Germline values: CDR1 MNHEY, CDR2 SVGAGI. The CDR3 DNA reads as TGTGCCAGCAGTTACTCCATACTACTCAATGAGCAGTTCTTC. Translation gives CASSYSILLNEQFF.

The chain uses TRBV5-1 and TRBJ1-1; D remains unclear. Trimming shortened V by 3 bases and J by 1 base, and 7 bases separated the two germline ends. The CDR3 totals 13 residues. CDR1 and CDR2 from the germline V gene are SGHRS and YFSETQ. For the CDR3, the DNA is TGCGCCAGCAGCTCACAAGAGAACACTGAAGCTTTCTTT. It encodes CASSSQENTEAFF. The whole variable domain, remainder taken from reference TRBV5-1 and TRBJ1-1, is KAGVTQTPRYLIKTRGQQVTLSCSPISGHRSVSWYQQTPGQGLQFLFEYFSETQRNKGNFPGRFSGRQFSNSRSEMNVSTLELGDSALYLCASSSQENTEAFFGQGTRLTVV.

The chain recombines TRBV7-8 with TRBJ1-5; 7 bases map to TRBD1. The V gene end was trimmed by 4 bases and the J gene end by 7 bases; junction bases not matched to a gene: 16. CDR1 and CDR2 from the germline V gene are SGHVS and FQNEAQ. This CDR3 contains 17 residues. The CDR3 region is CASSSIPRDSLKQPQHF. The CDR3 DNA sequence: TGTGCCAGCAGCTCGATACCGAGGGACAGCCTAAAGCAGCCCCAGCATTTT.

The rearrangement links TRBV7-9 to TRBJ2-2; D gene uncertain. Between the trimmed V and J ends, which lost 2 bases and 1 base, there was a span of 5 bases. This CDR3 comprises 14 residues. Germline V gene sequence: CDR1 SEHNR, CDR2 FQNEAQ (reference sequence). The CDR3 coding sequence is TGTGCCAGCAGCTTATCAAAGAACACCGGGGAGCTGTTTTTT. This gives the protein CASSLSKNTGELFF.

The chain employs TRBV4-3 and TRBJ1-2; 7 bases map to TRBD1. Germline V gene data show CDR1 as LGHNA and CDR2 as YSLEER. This CDR3 region has 19 residues. J was trimmed by 7 bases and V by 4 bases; bases with no gene match: 24. CDR3 coding DNA: TGCGCCAGCAGCCGTGGAGGAGTCGGGACGGACAGGTTCCAGCCTGGCTACACCTTC. Its protein product is CASSRGGVGTDRFQPGYTF.

The table lists this clone with a few counts. The rearrangement joins TRBV7-9 to TRBJ1-1; D is uncertain. Germline V gene sequence: CDR1 SEHNR, CDR2 FQNEAQ (reference sequence). V lost 6 bases to trimming and J lost 7 bases, with 9 bases between them. The CDR3 is 11 amino acids. CDR3 sequence: CASSWGGEAFF. The CDR3 bases are TGTGCCAGCAGTTGGGGAGGTGAAGCTTTCTTT.

This rearrangement joins TRBV5-6 to TRBJ1-1, with D perhaps matching TRBD1 (5 bases). Germline CDR1 is SGHDT and CDR2 is YYEEEE. Trimming pared 4 bases from V and 3 bases from J, leaving 16 bases between. The CDR3 is 15 residues long. CDR3 in DNA: TGTGCCAGCAGCCCCTATTATCGGGGGGACACTGAAGCTTTCTTT. This sequence encodes CASSPYYRGDTEAFF.

The chain combines TRBV5-1 with TRBJ1-4; 9 nucleotides align to TRBD1. The V gene's germline CDR1 is SGHRS and CDR2 YFSETQ. The CDR3 covers 14 residues. V was clipped by 6 bases and J by 4 bases; unmatched bases: 4. In nucleotides, the CDR3 is TGCGCCAGCACCACGACAGGGGGTAATGAAAAACTGTTTTTT. Translating it yields CASTTTGGNEKLFF.

The genes are TRBV3-1 (or the pseudogene TRBV3-2) and TRBJ1-2; D might be TRBD1 (6 bases). V lost 5 bases to trimming and J lost 3 bases, with 13 bases between them. Germline CDR1 is LGHDT and CDR2 is YNNKEL (reference sequence). CDR3 size: 14 residues. CDR3 DNA sequence: TGTGCCAGCAGCGTCCGACAGGTTGACTATGGCTACACCTTC. Its protein is CASSVRQVDYGYTF.

V and J are TRBV6-5 and TRBJ1-5; 7 positions match TRBD1. Germline V gives CDR1 MNHEY, CDR2 SVGAGI. This CDR3 contains 15 residues. V lost 7 bases and J lost 1; bases outside the gene matches: 7. This CDR3 is CASNLSRGSNQPQHF. Written as DNA, the CDR3 is TGTGCCAGCAACCTCTCCAGGGGGAGCAATCAGCCCCAGCATTTT.

The chain recombines TRBV29-1 with TRBJ1-1; 10 bases map to TRBD1. This CDR3 is 14 amino acids long. CDR1 and CDR2 from the germline V gene are SQVTM and ANQGSEA. V was pared by 0 bases and J by 5 bases, with 3 bases of the junction left unmatched. CDR3 nucleotides: TGCAGCGTTGAAGATCTGGACAGGGGGACTGAAGCTTTCTTT. Encoded protein: CSVEDLDRGTEAFF.

The chain recombines TRBV5-6 with TRBJ2-7; TRBD2 is a possible D gene (6 bases). With 0 bases removed from V and 6 bases from J, the gap between germline ends came to 22 bases. Germline CDR1 reads SGHDT; CDR2 reads YYEEEE. The CDR3 is 17 residues long. This CDR3 is CASSLGFSGGSAREQYF. The CDR3 DNA reads as TGTGCCAGCAGCTTGGGCTTTAGCGGCGGATCCGCCCGCGAGCAGTACTTC.

The gene calls are TRBV7-2 and TRBJ1-5; a weak D match, TRBD1 (5 bases). Trimming cost V 1 base and J 8 bases, with 9 bases left between them. The CDR3 has 13 amino acids. The germline CDR1 and CDR2 sequences are SGHTA and FQGNSA. CDR3 in DNA: TGTGCCAGCAGCTTAGAAGGGGAGGAGCCCCAGCATTTT. Its protein is CASSLEGEEPQHF.